This T cell receptor (beta chain) was captured by sequencing in a study of blood T cell repertoires in COVID-19. Everyone who took part was about 18 to 90 years old, and they came from about two dozen US areas. Deletions cut 4 bases from V and 5 bases from J, with 18 bases between. The length of the CDR3 is 16 residues. Germline-derived CDR1 and CDR2 are MDHEN and SYDVKM. Profiling relied on immunoSEQ multiplex PCR, and the TCRdb table lists in-frame clones only, not all of them. The data show about 300,000 clones, with around 91% seen just once and 4% to 5.5% held by the top ten. The clonotype comes from a woman aged 18-30 years with acute COVID-19. Material: PBMCs or T cells enriched from blood (not recorded which). The gene calls are TRBV28 and TRBJ1-5; D call uncertain. CDR3 nucleotides: TGTGCCAGCAGTTCTTCCCCCGTGGACGGGGATCAGCCCCAGCATTTT. Its protein is CASSSSPVDGDQPQHF.